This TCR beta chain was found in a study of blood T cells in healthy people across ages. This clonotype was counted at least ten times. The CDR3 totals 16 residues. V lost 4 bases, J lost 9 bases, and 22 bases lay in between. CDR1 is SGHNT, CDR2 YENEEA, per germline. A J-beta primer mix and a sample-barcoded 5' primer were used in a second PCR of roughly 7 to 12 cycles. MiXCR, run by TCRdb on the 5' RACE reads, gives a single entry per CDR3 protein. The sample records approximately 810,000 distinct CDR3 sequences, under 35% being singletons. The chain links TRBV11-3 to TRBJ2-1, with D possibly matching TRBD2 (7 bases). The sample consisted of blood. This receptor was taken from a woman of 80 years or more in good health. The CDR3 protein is CASSSRGRGIGTEQFF. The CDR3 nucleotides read TGTGCCAGCAGCTCCCGGGGGAGGGGGATCGGGACTGAGCAGTTCTTC. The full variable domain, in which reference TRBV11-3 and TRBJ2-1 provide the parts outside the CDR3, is EAGVVQSPRYKIIEKKQPVAFWCNPISGHNTLYWYLQNLGQGPELLIRYENEEAVDDSQLPKDRFSAERLKGVDSTLKIQPAELGDSAVYLCASSSRGRGIGTEQFFGPGTRLTVL.